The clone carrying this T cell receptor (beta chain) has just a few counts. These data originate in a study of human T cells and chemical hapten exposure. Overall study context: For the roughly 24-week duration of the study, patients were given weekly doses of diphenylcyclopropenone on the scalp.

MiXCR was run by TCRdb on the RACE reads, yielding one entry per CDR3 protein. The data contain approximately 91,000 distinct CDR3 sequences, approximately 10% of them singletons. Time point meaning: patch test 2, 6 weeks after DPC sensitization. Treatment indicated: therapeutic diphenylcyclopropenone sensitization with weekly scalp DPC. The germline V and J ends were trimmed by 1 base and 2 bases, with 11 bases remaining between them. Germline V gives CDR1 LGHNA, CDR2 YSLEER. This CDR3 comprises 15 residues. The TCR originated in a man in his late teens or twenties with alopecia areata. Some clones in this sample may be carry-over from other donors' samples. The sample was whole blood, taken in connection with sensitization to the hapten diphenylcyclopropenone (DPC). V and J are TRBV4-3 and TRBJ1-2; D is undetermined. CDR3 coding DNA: TGCGCCAGCAGCCAAGGGCGGGGTTGGAACTATGGCTACACCTTC. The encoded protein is CASSQGRGWNYGYTF.